This TCR beta chain was identified in a study of blood T cells in healthy people across ages. Trimming took off 4 bases at V and 3 bases at J, with 12 bases between the two ends. Germline V gene lookup returns CDR1 SQVTM and CDR2 ANQGSEA. CDR3 length: 14 residues. Together with a sample-barcoded 5' primer, a J-beta primer mix was included in a second PCR lasting roughly 7 to 11 cycles. Via MiXCR, TCRdb re-called the 5' RACE reads, giving one row per CDR3 protein. The sample lists about 400,000 distinct CDR3 sequences, about 49% occurring once. Study outcomes and limitations: Long-lived donors had more naive CD4+ cells and higher diversity than aged donors. Underestimates were what the diversity estimates from one million T cells were considered to be.

Points on this clonotype: Its matching antigen is unknown.

The sequenced sample was blood. The chain combines TRBV29-1 with TRBJ1-4, with TRBD1 as a possible D gene (5 bases). The TCR originated in a man in his fifties or sixties in good health. CDR3 nucleotide sequence: TGCAGCGTTGCCTCGGGGCAAGCTAATGAAAAACTGTTTTTT. It is translated as CSVASGQANEKLFF.